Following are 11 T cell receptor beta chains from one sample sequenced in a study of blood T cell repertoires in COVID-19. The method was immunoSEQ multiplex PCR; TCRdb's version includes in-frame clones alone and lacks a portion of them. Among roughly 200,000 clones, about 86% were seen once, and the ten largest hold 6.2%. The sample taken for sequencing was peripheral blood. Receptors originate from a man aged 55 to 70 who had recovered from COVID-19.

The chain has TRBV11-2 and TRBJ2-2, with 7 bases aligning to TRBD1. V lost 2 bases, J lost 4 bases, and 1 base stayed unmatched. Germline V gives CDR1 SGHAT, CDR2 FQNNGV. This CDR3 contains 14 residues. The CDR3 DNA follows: TGTGCCAGCAGCTTATCAGGGGGCACCGGGGAGCTGTTTTTT. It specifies CASSLSGGTGELFF. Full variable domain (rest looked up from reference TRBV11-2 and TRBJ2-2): EAGVAQSPRYKIIEKRQSVAFWCNPISGHATLYWYQQILGQGPKLLIQFQNNGVVDDSQLPKDRFSAERLKGVDSTLKIQPAKLEDSAVYLCASSLSGGTGELFFGEGSRLTVL.

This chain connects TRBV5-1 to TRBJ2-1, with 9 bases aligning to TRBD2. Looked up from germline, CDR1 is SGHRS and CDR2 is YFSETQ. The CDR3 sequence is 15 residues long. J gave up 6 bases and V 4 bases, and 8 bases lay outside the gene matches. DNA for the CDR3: TGCGCCAGCAGCCGCGGGAGGGCGGGGAGCAATGAGCAGTTCTTC. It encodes CASSRGRAGSNEQFF.

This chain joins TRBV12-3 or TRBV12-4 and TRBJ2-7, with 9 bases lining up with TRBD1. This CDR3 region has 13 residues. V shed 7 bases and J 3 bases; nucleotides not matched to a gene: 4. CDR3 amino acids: CASTRTGDYEQYF. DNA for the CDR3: TGTGCCAGCACCAGGACAGGGGACTACGAGCAGTACTTC.

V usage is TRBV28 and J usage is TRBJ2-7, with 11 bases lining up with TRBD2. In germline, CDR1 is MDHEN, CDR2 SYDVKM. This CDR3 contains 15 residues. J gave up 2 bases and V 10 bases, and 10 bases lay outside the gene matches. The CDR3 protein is CAITTGTSGTYEQYF. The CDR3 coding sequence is TGTGCCATCACTACGGGGACTAGCGGCACCTACGAGCAGTACTTC. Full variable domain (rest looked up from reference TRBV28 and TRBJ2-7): DVKVTQSSRYLVKRTGEKVFLECVQDMDHENMFWYRQDPGLGLRLIYFSYDVKMKEKGDIPEGYSVSREKKERFSLILESASTNQTSMYLCAITTGTSGTYEQYFGPGTRLTVT.

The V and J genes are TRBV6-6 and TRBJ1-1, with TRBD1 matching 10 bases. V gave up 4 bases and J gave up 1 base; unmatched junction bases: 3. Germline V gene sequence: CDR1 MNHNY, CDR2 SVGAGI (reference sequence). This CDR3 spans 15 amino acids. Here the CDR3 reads CASSWTGGPNTEAFF. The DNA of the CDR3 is TGTGCCAGCAGTTGGACAGGGGGGCCGAACACTGAAGCTTTCTTT.

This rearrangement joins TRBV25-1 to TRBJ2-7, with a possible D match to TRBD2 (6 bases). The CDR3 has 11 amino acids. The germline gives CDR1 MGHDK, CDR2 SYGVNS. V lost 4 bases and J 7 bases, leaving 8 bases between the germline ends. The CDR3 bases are TGTGCCAGCAGTGTTGGGGGGGAGCAGTACTTC. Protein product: CASSVGGEQYF.

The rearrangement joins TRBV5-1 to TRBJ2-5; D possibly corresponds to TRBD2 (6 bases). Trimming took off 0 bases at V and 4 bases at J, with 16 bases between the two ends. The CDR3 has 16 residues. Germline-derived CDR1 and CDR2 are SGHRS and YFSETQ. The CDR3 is CASSLGVTRGAETQYF. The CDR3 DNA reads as TGCGCCAGCAGCTTGGGAGTGACTAGAGGGGCAGAGACCCAGTACTTC.

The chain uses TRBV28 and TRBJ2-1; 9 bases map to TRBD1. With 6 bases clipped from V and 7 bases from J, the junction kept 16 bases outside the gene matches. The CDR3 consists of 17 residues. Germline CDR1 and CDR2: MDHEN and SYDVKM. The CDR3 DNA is TGTGCCAGCAGGTACCTGCCGGGACAGGGTAAGAATAATGAGCAGTTCTTC. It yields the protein CASRYLPGQGKNNEQFF.

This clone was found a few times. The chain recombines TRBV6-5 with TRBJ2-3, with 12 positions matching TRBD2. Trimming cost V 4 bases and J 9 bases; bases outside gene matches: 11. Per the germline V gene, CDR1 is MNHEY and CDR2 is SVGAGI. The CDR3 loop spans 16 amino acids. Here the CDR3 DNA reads TGTGCCAGCAGTTCCCCCGGACTAGCGGGGAGAGGGACGCAGTATTTT. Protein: CASSSPGLAGRGTQYF.

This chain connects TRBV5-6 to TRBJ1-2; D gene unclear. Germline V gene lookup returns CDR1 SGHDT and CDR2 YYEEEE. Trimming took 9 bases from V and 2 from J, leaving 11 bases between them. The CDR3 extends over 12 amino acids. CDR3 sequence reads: CANVPQNYGYTF. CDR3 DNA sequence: TGTGCCAATGTACCCCAGAACTATGGCTACACCTTC.

The CDR3: CASSPMGRADYGYTF. In DNA, the CDR3 is TGTGCCAGCAGCCCTATGGGCAGGGCTGACTATGGCTACACCTTC. The rearrangement joins TRBV28 to TRBJ1-2; TRBD1 might be the D (5 bases). Germline values: CDR1 MDHEN, CDR2 SYDVKM. Trimming left V 6 bases short and J 3 bases short, with 17 bases between. The CDR3 runs 15 residues.